Shown below are 25 T cell receptor beta chains from a single sample sequenced in a study of T cell responses to AZD1222 COVID-19 vaccine (dated by TCRdb to about 2021). According to the study, the label for this sample's time point signals: baseline before first vaccination. To prepare the library, the immunoSEQ multiplex PCR assay was applied. Not all clones reach the TCRdb copy of this immuneACCESS table, which keeps in-frame sequences only. Checked studies attribute under half of the gap to unresolved V genes and leave the rest unexplained. In this sample the table shows about 150,000 clones, 89% of which occur a single time. The ten largest account for 5.1% of the sample. The sample was peripheral blood, taken on day 0 of AZD1222 vaccination. The source is an adult in good health.

The chain recombines TRBV25-1 with TRBJ2-7; 9 nucleotides agree with TRBD1. The junction had 7 bases not matched to a gene; V was cut back by 1 base and J by 6 bases. The CDR3 extends over 15 amino acids. The V gene's germline CDR1 is MGHDK and CDR2 SYGVNS. CDR3 bases: TGTGCCAGCAGTGAATCCCAACAGGGGGCCGGCGAGCAGTACTTC. This sequence encodes CASSESQQGAGEQYF.

The gene calls are TRBV19 and TRBJ1-1; 8 nucleotides match TRBD1. V lost 4 bases and J lost 5; bases outside the gene matches: 9. The germline CDR1 and CDR2 sequences are LNHDA and SQIVND (reference sequence). The CDR3 is 15 amino acids. CDR3 DNA: TGTGCCAGTAGTACCTGGACAGGGACGAGAACTGAAGCTTTCTTT. Protein product: CASSTWTGTRTEAFF.

The J gene is TRBJ2-1, the V gene TRBV18, with 11 bases identical to TRBD2. Looked up from germline, CDR1 is KGHSH and CDR2 is LQKENI. The CDR3 contains 15 residues. The trim removed 0 bases at V and 9 bases at J, leaving 4 bases unmatched. CDR3 sequence: CASSPPATSGTEQFF. CDR3 coding DNA: TGTGCCAGCTCACCACCTGCGACTAGCGGGACTGAGCAGTTCTTC.

The chain links TRBV7-3 to TRBJ2-2; D is possibly TRBD1 (6 bases). The CDR3 runs to 15 residues. The V gene's germline CDR1 is SGHTA and CDR2 FQGTGA. Between the trimmed V and J ends, which lost 5 bases and 8 bases, there was a span of 18 bases. This chain's CDR3 is CASSPLSDRPGELFF. The CDR3 nucleotides read TGTGCCAGCAGCCCCCTCTCGGACAGACCAGGGGAGCTGTTTTTT.

The rearrangement joins TRBV18 to TRBJ1-1; no clear D gene. The V end lost 4 bases, the J end lost 4 bases, and 7 bases lay between the germline ends. CDR3 length equals 12 residues. CDR1 and CDR2 (germline): KGHSH, LQKENI. Here the CDR3 DNA reads TGTGCCAGCTCACAGGGAGCCACTGAAGCTTTCTTT. Translation gives CASSQGATEAFF.

The CDR3 DNA sequence: TGCAGTGCCCGTGATCGATATGGCTACACCTTC. Amino acids: CSARDRYGYTF. The chain uses TRBV20-1 and TRBJ1-2; D call uncertain. Germline assignment: CDR1 DFQATT and CDR2 SNEGSKA (reference sequence). This CDR3 region has 11 residues. Deletions cut 6 bases from V and 5 bases from J, with 10 bases between.

This chain links TRBV6-2 or TRBV6-3 with TRBJ2-7; D possibly corresponds to TRBD1 (5 bases). From germline, CDR1 is MNHEY and CDR2 SVGEGT. V was cut by 3 bases and J by 1 base, with 19 bases left in between. The CDR3 runs 17 residues. CDR3 DNA: TGTGCCAGCAGTTATTCGCCCAGCCTTGACAGATCCTACGAGCAGTACTTC. Translated: CASSYSPSLDRSYEQYF.

The V and J genes are TRBV11-3 and TRBJ1-5, with D uncertain. CDR1 SGHNT and CDR2 YENEEA come from the germline V gene. This CDR3 has 14 amino acids. V was cut by 1 base and J by 1 base, with 5 bases left in between. The CDR3 sequence is CASSLGGSNQPQHF. CDR3 nucleotides: TGTGCCAGCAGCTTAGGTGGGAGCAATCAGCCCCAGCATTTT. Drawing the rest from reference TRBV11-3 and TRBJ1-5, the complete variable domain is EAGVVQSPRYKIIEKKQPVAFWCNPISGHNTLYWYLQNLGQGPELLIRYENEEAVDDSQLPKDRFSAERLKGVDSTLKIQPAELGDSAVYLCASSLGGSNQPQHFGDGTRLSIL.

The rearrangement joins TRBV7-2 to TRBJ1-1, with D maybe TRBD1 (6 bases). CDR1 and CDR2 (germline): SGHTA, FQGNSA. Trimming shortened V by 6 bases and J by 1 base, and 9 bases separated the two germline ends. There are 13 residues in the CDR3. DNA for the CDR3: TGTGCCAGCAGGCGGACAGAGAACACTGAAGCTTTCTTT. This encodes CASRRTENTEAFF.

As for this clone: The sample has other DNA sequences that encode this CDR3 too. This sequence joins TRBV27 and TRBJ1-1; a weak D match, TRBD1 (5 bases). V gave up 3 bases and J gave up 7 bases, with 9 bases separating them. Germline loops: CDR1 MNHEY, CDR2 SMNVEV (reference sequence). The CDR3 is 12 residues long. CDR3 sequence reads: CASSLRGGEAFF. The CDR3 DNA follows: TGTGCCAGCAGTTTGCGCGGGGGTGAAGCTTTCTTT.

The V and J genes are TRBV9 and TRBJ1-6, with TRBD1 identical over 7 bases. The J segment lost 9 bases and the V segment lost 2 bases, leaving 8 bases of the junction unmatched. Germline lookup yields CDR1 SGDLS and CDR2 YYNGEE. This CDR3 is 15 amino acids long. CDR3 sequence (DNA): TGTGCCAGCAGCGTCCAGGGGGAAATCGGTTCACCCCTCCACTTT. Encoded protein: CASSVQGEIGSPLHF. The whole variable domain, remainder taken from reference TRBV9 and TRBJ1-6, is DSGVTQTPKHLITATGQRVTLRCSPRSGDLSVYWYQQSLDQGLQFLIQYYNGEERAKGNILERFSAQQFPDLHSELNLSSLELGDSALYFCASSVQGEIGSPLHFGNGTRLTVT.

CDR3 DNA: TGCAGCGTTGAAGATCGTGGGGCAGGGGGAAAGAGACGAGGGCCTAACTATGGCTACACCTTC. Amino acid sequence: CSVEDRGAGGKRRGPNYGYTF. The chain uses TRBV29-1 and TRBJ1-2; 7 bases align to TRBD1. Germline CDR1 reads SQVTM; CDR2 reads ANQGSEA. Trimming at V came to 0 bases and at J to 0 bases, leaving 22 bases not matched to a gene. This CDR3 has 21 amino acids.

This chain links TRBV27 with TRBJ1-5; 9 nucleotides line up with TRBD1. The CDR3 totals 15 residues. V shed 6 bases and J 4 bases; nucleotides not matched to a gene: 7. CDR1 and CDR2 (germline): MNHEY, SMNVEV (reference sequence). In nucleotides, the CDR3 is TGTGCCAGCAGAAACGCCGGGACAGGGAATCAGCCCCAGCATTTT. It encodes CASRNAGTGNQPQHF.

The chain joins TRBV30 to TRBJ2-7; D uncertain. The length of the CDR3 is 13 residues. V lost 7 bases and J lost 2, with 15 bases in between. Germline loops: CDR1 GTSNPN, CDR2 SVGIG (reference sequence). The CDR3 spells CASNGVRAYEQYF. CDR3 bases: TGTGCCTCGAACGGTGTCAGAGCCTACGAGCAGTACTTC.

This clone was observed once. J is TRBJ1-5 and V is TRBV2; TRBD1 matches 8 bases. The CDR3 loop spans 15 amino acids. CDR1 SNHLY and CDR2 FYNNEI come from the germline V gene. V gave up 3 bases and J gave up 6 bases; unmatched junction bases: 7. CDR3 nucleotide sequence: TGTGCCAGCAGTGACATGGCAGGGGGCATTCAGCCCCAGCATTTT. Protein: CASSDMAGGIQPQHF.

This chain joins TRBV3-1 (or the pseudogene TRBV3-2) and TRBJ1-1, with D possibly TRBD1 on 5 matching bases. CDR1 LGHDT and CDR2 YNNKEL come from the germline V gene (reference sequence). The CDR3 has 12 amino acids. V was clipped by 1 base and J by 11 bases, with 11 bases between them. The CDR3 DNA sequence: TGTGCCAGCAGCCAAGGGGGGTCCTCCGCTTTCTTT. Its translation is CASSQGGSSAFF.

This chain links TRBV6-5 with TRBJ2-4; D might be TRBD2 (5 bases). V gave up 2 bases and J gave up 1 base, with 12 bases separating them. Germline-derived CDR1 and CDR2 are MNHEY and SVGAGI. The CDR3 runs to 16 residues. This CDR3 reads CASSYGTGSAKNIQYF. DNA for the CDR3: TGTGCCAGCAGTTACGGAACGGGATCGGCCAAAAACATTCAGTACTTC.

The rearrangement links TRBV24-1 to TRBJ1-1; D gene unclear. The germline V and J ends were trimmed by 9 bases and 7 bases, with 14 bases remaining between them. CDR3 length: 12 residues. The germline CDR1 and CDR2 sequences are KGHDR and SFDVKD. CDR3 amino acids: CATRGYPFEAFF. As DNA, the CDR3 is TGTGCCACCCGTGGTTATCCTTTTGAAGCTTTCTTT.

The chain is built from TRBV28 and TRBJ2-7; D not certain. This CDR3 has 17 residues. Looked up from germline, CDR1 is MDHEN and CDR2 is SYDVKM. Trimming took off 4 bases at V and 0 bases at J, with 19 bases between the two ends. CDR3 coding DNA: TGTGCCAGCAGTTATGTTGGACGGGCCCCAAGCTCCTACGAGCAGTACTTC. Translation gives CASSYVGRAPSSYEQYF. Full variable domain (missing parts from reference TRBV28 and TRBJ2-7): DVKVTQSSRYLVKRTGEKVFLECVQDMDHENMFWYRQDPGLGLRLIYFSYDVKMKEKGDIPEGYSVSREKKERFSLILESASTNQTSMYLCASSYVGRAPSSYEQYFGPGTRLTVT.

J is TRBJ2-7 and V is TRBV7-2; 11 nucleotides agree with TRBD2. V was clipped by 2 bases and J by 5 bases; unmatched bases: 5. The CDR3 has 15 residues. Germline assignment: CDR1 SGHTA and CDR2 FQGNSA. This CDR3 is CASSLRRLAGNEQYF. CDR3 sequence (DNA): TGTGCCAGCAGCTTACGGCGACTAGCGGGGAACGAGCAGTACTTC. Together with reference TRBV7-2 and TRBJ2-7, the CDR3 gives the full variable domain: GAGVSQSPSNKVTEKGKDVELRCDPISGHTALYWYRQSLGQGLEFLIYFQGNSAPDKSGLPSDRFSAERTGGSVSTLTIQRTQQEDSAVYLCASSLRRLAGNEQYFGPGTRLTVT.

The chain links TRBV7-3 to TRBJ1-6; no definite D call. Germline CDR1 and CDR2: SGHTA and FQGTGA. This CDR3 has 15 amino acids. Trimming removed 5 bases from V and 7 bases from J, with 15 bases in between. The CDR3 coding sequence is TGTGCCAGCAGCCCCGACGGAGGTGCCAATTCACCCCTCCACTTT. This sequence encodes CASSPDGGANSPLHF.

The rearrangement uses TRBV18 and TRBJ1-1; 9 bases are shared with TRBD1. Trimming removed 1 base from V and 1 base from J; junction bases left unmatched: 7. Per germline, CDR1 KGHSH and CDR2 LQKENI. This CDR3 is built from 17 residues. CDR3 loop: CASSPQGTGSTNTEAFF. The CDR3, as DNA: TGTGCCAGCTCACCACAGGGGACAGGGTCTACGAACACTGAAGCTTTCTTT.

The V and J genes are TRBV19 and TRBJ1-1, with TRBD1 identical over 7 bases. The germline gives CDR1 LNHDA, CDR2 SQIVND (reference sequence). The CDR3 is made up of 16 amino acids. V shed 4 bases, J shed 1 base, and the junction held 9 bases outside the gene matches. CDR3 nucleotides: TGTGCCAGTAGTAGGGCTGGGACAGCAAAGAACACTGAAGCTTTCTTT. This codes for CASSRAGTAKNTEAFF.

The chain has TRBV7-2 and TRBJ1-3, with 7 bases matching TRBD1. Losses at the gene ends were 4 bases for V and 3 bases for J; bases not matched to a gene: 12. There are 17 residues in the CDR3. Germline CDR1 SGHTA, CDR2 FQGNSA. The CDR3 reads CASSSYRDSLLGNTIYF. CDR3 nucleotide sequence: TGTGCCAGCAGCTCCTACCGGGACAGCCTCCTTGGAAACACCATATATTTT. The complete variable domain, with remaining parts taken from reference TRBV7-2 and TRBJ1-3, reads GAGVSQSPSNKVTEKGKDVELRCDPISGHTALYWYRQSLGQGLEFLIYFQGNSAPDKSGLPSDRFSAERTGGSVSTLTIQRTQQEDSAVYLCASSSYRDSLLGNTIYFGEGSWLTVV.

The V gene is TRBV5-6, the J gene TRBJ2-7; no reliable D call. The length of the CDR3 is 14 residues. Trimming shortened V by 4 bases and J by 0 bases, and 11 bases separated the two germline ends. From germline, CDR1 is SGHDT and CDR2 YYEEEE. The chain's CDR3 is CASSLRASSYEQYF. CDR3 DNA: TGTGCCAGCAGCCTCCGGGCCTCCTCCTACGAGCAGTACTTC.